These T cell receptor beta chains were read from a single sample in a study of T-cell memory formation after mild COVID-19. TCRdb re-derived calls from the 5' RACE reads in MiXCR, one entry per CDR3 protein. The sample lists some 300,000 distinct CDR3 sequences; about 20% were seen once. The sample consisted of PBMCs or a T cell subset sorted from them (not recorded which). These receptors came from a young man who had mild COVID-19 (a few samples of this study predate the infection). Cell type and time point are not known. Both conserved end residues are part of each CDR3. The order of the fields is clone size, V gene, D gene, CDR3 length, J gene, CDR3 DNA, CDR3 protein. A D gene is named only where the DNA matches it firmly. Clone size is stated in some rows and not others, as once, few, many or a class when expanded.

clone size: NA
V gene: TRBV6-5
D gene: TRBD1
CDR3 length: 16
J gene: TRBJ1-2
CDR3 DNA: TGTGCCAGCAGTTCCGGGACAGGCGTAGCTAACTATGGCTACACCTTC
CDR3 protein: CASSSGTGVANYGYTF

clone size: many
V gene: TRBV6-5
D gene: NA
CDR3 length: 15
J gene: TRBJ1-1
CDR3 DNA: TGTGCCAGCAGTTACCGCGGGGGGGGTGGCACTGAAGCTTTCTTT
CDR3 protein: CASSYRGGGGTEAFF

clone size: NA
V gene: TRBV11-2
D gene: NA
CDR3 length: 16
J gene: TRBJ2-5
CDR3 DNA: TGTGCCAGCAGCCGACCCGGGTCAGGGAGTAAAGAGACCCAGTACTTC
CDR3 protein: CASSRPGSGSKETQYF

clone size: NA
V gene: TRBV4-2
D gene: NA
CDR3 length: 13
J gene: TRBJ2-1
CDR3 DNA: TGTGCCAGCAGCCAAGTAGGGGCCCTTGAGCAGTTCTTC
CDR3 protein: CASSQVGALEQFF

clone size: NA
V gene: TRBV6-5
D gene: NA
CDR3 length: 14
J gene: TRBJ2-4
CDR3 DNA: TGTGCCAGCAGTTCGAGGGGTAGAGGGGACATTCAGTACTTC
CDR3 protein: CASSSRGRGDIQYF

clone size: few
V gene: TRBV11-2
D gene: NA
CDR3 length: 14
J gene: TRBJ1-4
CDR3 DNA: TGTGCCAGCAGCTCATTCAGGGAGAATGAAAAACTGTTTTTT
CDR3 protein: CASSSFRENEKLFF

clone size: NA
V gene: TRBV15
D gene: NA
CDR3 length: 17
J gene: TRBJ2-1
CDR3 DNA: TGTGCCACCAGCAGAGAACCCCGGGCCAGCTCCTACAATGAGCAGTTCTTC
CDR3 protein: CATSREPRASSYNEQFF

clone size: few
V gene: TRBV7-2
D gene: NA
CDR3 length: 12
J gene: TRBJ2-5
CDR3 DNA: TGTGCCAGCAGCTTTATTTTCGAGACCCAGTACTTC
CDR3 protein: CASSFIFETQYF

clone size: few
V gene: TRBV11-3
D gene: NA
CDR3 length: 15
J gene: TRBJ2-2
CDR3 DNA: TGTGCCAGCCACCCAAACGGGGGGAACACCGGGGAGCTGTTTTTT
CDR3 protein: CASHPNGGNTGELFF

clone size: few
V gene: TRBV9
D gene: TRBD1
CDR3 length: 14
J gene: TRBJ2-5
CDR3 DNA: TGTGCCAGCAGCCCAGGACAGGGGGACAAGACCCAGTACTTC
CDR3 protein: CASSPGQGDKTQYF

clone size: few
V gene: TRBV12-3/TRBV12-4
D gene: NA
CDR3 length: 15
J gene: TRBJ2-2
CDR3 DNA: TGTGCCAGCAGTTTCTTAGGGGGAAACACCGGGGAGCTGTTTTTT
CDR3 protein: CASSFLGGNTGELFF

clone size: NA
V gene: TRBV25-1
D gene: NA
CDR3 length: 14
J gene: TRBJ2-5
CDR3 DNA: TGTGCCAGCAGTGACCCAACGGGGTGGGAGACCCAGTACTTC
CDR3 protein: CASSDPTGWETQYF

clone size: NA
V gene: TRBV15
D gene: NA
CDR3 length: 20
J gene: TRBJ2-1
CDR3 DNA: TGTGCCACCAGCAGAGATTCGGCGATGGGGGAAAGCGTTTCCTACAATGAGCAGTTCTTC
CDR3 protein: CATSRDSAMGESVSYNEQFF

clone size: few
V gene: TRBV7-2
D gene: NA
CDR3 length: 15
J gene: TRBJ2-3
CDR3 DNA: TGTGCCAGCAGCTTACAGGGCGGAGAGCCAGATACGCAGTATTTT
CDR3 protein: CASSLQGGEPDTQYF

clone size: few
V gene: TRBV6-5
D gene: NA
CDR3 length: 14
J gene: TRBJ2-5
CDR3 DNA: TGTGCCAGCAGTTACTCGCGCCCTCCGGAGACCCAGTACTTC
CDR3 protein: CASSYSRPPETQYF

clone size: many
V gene: TRBV5-1
D gene: TRBD1
CDR3 length: 17
J gene: TRBJ2-1
CDR3 DNA: TGCGCCAGCAGCTTGAGTCCGACAGGGATTAACTACAATGAGCAGTTCTTC
CDR3 protein: CASSLSPTGINYNEQFF

clone size: few
V gene: TRBV28
D gene: TRBD1
CDR3 length: 13
J gene: TRBJ2-7
CDR3 DNA: TGTGCCACCCGGGACAGCCACCCCTACGAGCAGTACTTC
CDR3 protein: CATRDSHPYEQYF

clone size: many
V gene: TRBV11-2
D gene: NA
CDR3 length: 14
J gene: TRBJ1-1
CDR3 DNA: TGTGCCAGCAGCTCCCCGGCAGGGTCGCCTGAAGCTTTCTTT
CDR3 protein: CASSSPAGSPEAFF

clone size: once
V gene: TRBV4-1
D gene: NA
CDR3 length: 15
J gene: TRBJ2-7
CDR3 DNA: TGCGCCAGCAGCCAACGGGACGGGAGCTCCTACGAGCAGTACTTC
CDR3 protein: CASSQRDGSSYEQYF

clone size: once
V gene: TRBV12-3/TRBV12-4
D gene: NA
CDR3 length: 13
J gene: TRBJ1-1
CDR3 DNA: TGTGCCAGCACCTTTGACGCGGCCACTGAAGCTTTCTTT
CDR3 protein: CASTFDAATEAFF

clone size: NA
V gene: TRBV28
D gene: NA
CDR3 length: 16
J gene: TRBJ2-3
CDR3 DNA: TGTGCCAGCAGTTTTACACAGCAGGTCGGGGCAGATACGCAGTATTTT
CDR3 protein: CASSFTQQVGADTQYF

clone size: NA
V gene: TRBV6-6
D gene: NA
CDR3 length: 12
J gene: TRBJ1-1
CDR3 DNA: TGTGCCAGCAGTTACGGGAGCACTGAAGCTTTCTTT
CDR3 protein: CASSYGSTEAFF